The sequence of this T cell receptor (beta chain) was determined in a study of blood T cell repertoires in COVID-19. On the study more broadly: Spain, Italy and the United States supplied samples that represented acute and convalescent COVID-19. The cDNA or gDNA used as material had been derived from T cells, B-cell-depleted T cells, or PBMCs.

From germline, CDR1 is SGHRS and CDR2 YFSETQ. The V gene lost 0 bases and the J gene lost 5 bases, with 11 bases spanning the gap. This CDR3 has 15 residues. Authors' analysis steps: Using reference gene primer amplification, nucleated cell counts were estimated. The method was immunoSEQ multiplex PCR; TCRdb's version includes in-frame clones alone and lacks a portion of them. V, J and clone size are taken as reported in that table, and D and trimming were inferred from the DNA itself. The table lists about 170,000 clones, around 86% of them singletons. Seattle participants joined during active infection and were tracked over time.

The sequence came from a woman over 75 with COVID-19, enrolled during active disease. This chain joins TRBV5-1 and TRBJ1-4; D remains unclear. The specimen was peripheral blood. CDR3 region: CASSLAGIVNEKLFF. DNA for the CDR3: TGCGCCAGCAGCTTGGCCGGGATAGTCAATGAAAAACTGTTTTTT.